Below, 15 T cell receptor beta chains from the same sample are listed, as sequenced in a study of shared T cell receptors in the human thymus. Profiled with immunoSEQ multiplex PCR; TCRdb holds only in-frame clones, not every one. The sample lists 700,000 or so clones; approximately 85% were seen once. Another study also made use of these data, one on human thymus T cells.

The sample consisted of thymocytes. Source of these receptors: a girl under three years old with a congenital heart defect.

The chain has TRBV9 and TRBJ2-5; a possible D gene is TRBD1 (5 bases). Trimming removed 4 bases from V and 1 base from J, with 14 bases in between. The CDR3 sequence is 15 residues long. Germline CDR1 SGDLS, CDR2 YYNGEE. This CDR3 is CASSYLPTVQETQYF. DNA for the CDR3: TGTGCCAGCAGCTATCTACCGACAGTCCAAGAGACCCAGTACTTC. The full variable domain, its missing parts supplied by reference TRBV9 and TRBJ2-5, is DSGVTQTPKHLITATGQRVTLRCSPRSGDLSVYWYQQSLDQGLQFLIQYYNGEERAKGNILERFSAQQFPDLHSELNLSSLELGDSALYFCASSYLPTVQETQYFGPGTRLLVL.

This rearrangement joins TRBV28 to TRBJ1-2; 7 nucleotides line up with TRBD1. Looked up from germline, CDR1 is MDHEN and CDR2 is SYDVKM. With 7 bases clipped from V and 4 bases from J, the junction kept 9 bases outside the gene matches. The CDR3 runs to 14 residues. For the CDR3, the DNA is TGTGCCAGCAACGCCCAACAGGGGATCTATGGCTACACCTTC. It translates to CASNAQQGIYGYTF.

The chain recombines TRBV5-1 with TRBJ2-2; TRBD2 agrees at 11 bases. V lost 3 bases, J lost 1 base, and 2 bases stayed unmatched. Germline values: CDR1 SGHRS, CDR2 YFSETQ. This CDR3 contains 16 residues. The CDR3 DNA follows: TGCGCCAGCAGCTCACTAGCGGGGGTGAACACCGGGGAGCTGTTTTTT. Its protein is CASSSLAGVNTGELFF.

The chain links TRBV7-9 to TRBJ1-1; the match to TRBD1 covers 11 bases. Germline CDR1 SEHNR, CDR2 FQNEAQ (reference sequence). Trimming took 1 base from V and 8 from J; bases not matched to a gene: 3. This CDR3 contains 14 residues. CDR3 in amino acids: CASSLEGTGGEAFF. Here the CDR3 DNA reads TGTGCCAGCAGCTTAGAGGGGACAGGGGGAGAAGCTTTCTTT.

This sequence joins TRBV7-8 and TRBJ2-5, with 8 bases that match TRBD2. The germline V gene has CDR1 SGHVS and CDR2 FQNEAQ. This CDR3 has 15 amino acids. The V gene end was trimmed by 0 bases and the J gene end by 1 base; junction bases not matched to a gene: 1. In nucleotides, the CDR3 is TGTGCCAGCAGCTTAGCCAGCGGGGGCCAAGAGACCCAGTACTTC. Amino acids: CASSLASGGQETQYF.

V gene TRBV4-1 combines with J gene TRBJ1-2, with 10 nucleotides matching TRBD1. CDR3 length: 18 amino acids. The V segment lost 2 bases and the J segment 8 bases; nucleotides outside the gene matches: 17. In germline, CDR1 is MGHRA, CDR2 YSYEKL. The CDR3 is CASSQKPGVTGGGWGYTF. The CDR3 nucleotides read TGCGCCAGCAGCCAAAAGCCAGGGGTGACAGGGGGCGGCTGGGGCTACACCTTC.

V gene TRBV21-1 combines with J gene TRBJ2-5; whether TRBD2, the table's D call, matches the DNA was not checked. TRBV21-1 is listed as a pseudogene. This CDR3 region has 15 residues. CDR3 DNA: TGTGCCAGCAAGGCCCCACTGGGCGGGGGAGAGACCCAGCACTTC. Translating it yields CASKAPLGGGETQHF.

The genes are TRBV10-3 and TRBJ2-7; TRBD1 matches at 10 bases. J gave up 7 bases and V 6 bases, and 6 bases lay outside the gene matches. The CDR3 is 13 residues long. Germline V gene data show CDR1 as ENHRY and CDR2 as SYGVKD. Here the CDR3 DNA reads TGTGCCATCAGCCAAAGGGACAGGGGAGAGCAGTACTTC. It specifies CAISQRDRGEQYF.

This chain joins TRBV2 and TRBJ1-5, with 8 bases lining up with TRBD1. Trimming cost V 5 bases and J 7 bases; bases outside gene matches: 7. The CDR3 has 14 amino acids. CDR1 is SNHLY and CDR2 is FYNNEI in the germline V gene. In nucleotides, the CDR3 is TGTGCCAGCAGTAAGGACAGGGTAAGACAGCCCCAGCATTTT. Protein product: CASSKDRVRQPQHF.

In its sample, this clone was seen a few times. The genes are TRBV28 and TRBJ1-3; unclear D gene. This CDR3 region has 16 residues. The V gene lost 5 bases and the J gene lost 0 bases, with 14 bases spanning the gap. Germline lookup yields CDR1 MDHEN and CDR2 SYDVKM. The CDR3 reads CASSEGILSSGNTIYF. CDR3 DNA: TGTGCCAGCAGTGAGGGTATCTTGAGCTCTGGAAACACCATATATTTT.

V and J are TRBV5-6 and TRBJ1-2; possibly TRBD1 for D (6 bases). CDR1 and CDR2 from the germline V gene are SGHDT and YYEEEE. The V end lost 4 bases, the J end lost 3 bases, and 16 bases lay between the germline ends. The CDR3 contains 15 residues. The CDR3 region is CASSPPGGLDYGYTF. The CDR3 DNA sequence: TGTGCCAGCAGCCCGCCCGGGGGGCTTGACTATGGCTACACCTTC.

This clone was found a few times. This sequence joins TRBV6-5 and TRBJ2-7; D is unclear. The germline V gene has CDR1 MNHEY and CDR2 SVGAGI. The V end was cut by 2 bases, the J end by 3 bases, with 11 bases between. The CDR3 totals 14 residues. CDR3 residues: CASSYRYQLYEQYF. Here the CDR3 DNA reads TGTGCCAGCAGTTACAGATACCAACTCTACGAGCAGTACTTC.

The chain is built from TRBV7-9 and TRBJ1-1; 7 bases agree with TRBD1. V shed 5 bases, J shed 4 bases, and the junction held 4 bases outside the gene matches. The germline gives CDR1 SEHNR, CDR2 FQNEAQ (reference sequence). The CDR3 contains 13 residues. The CDR3 DNA reads TGTGCCAGCAGCACAAGGGACAGCACTGAAGCTTTCTTT. This gives the protein CASSTRDSTEAFF.

V gene TRBV7-2 combines with J gene TRBJ2-7, with a weak D call TRBD2 (5 bases). V was shortened by 5 bases and J by 6 bases, with 8 bases between the two germline ends. The CDR3 consists of 11 residues. The germline V gene has CDR1 SGHTA and CDR2 FQGNSA. CDR3: CASSAGTEQYF. The CDR3 nucleotides are TGTGCCAGCAGCGCGGGTACCGAGCAGTACTTC. The full variable domain, with the rest looked up from reference TRBV7-2 and TRBJ2-7, is GAGVSQSPSNKVTEKGKDVELRCDPISGHTALYWYRQSLGQGLEFLIYFQGNSAPDKSGLPSDRFSAERTGGSVSTLTIQRTQQEDSAVYLCASSAGTEQYFGPGTRLTVT.

The chain joins TRBV30 to TRBJ1-3, with D perhaps TRBD1 (6 bases). This CDR3 has 15 amino acids. Trimming stripped 0 bases from V and 0 bases from J, with 9 bases between. The germline gives CDR1 GTSNPN, CDR2 SVGIG (reference sequence). The CDR3 sequence is CAWSVRQVSGNTIYF. The CDR3 nucleotides read TGTGCCTGGAGTGTAAGACAGGTCTCTGGAAACACCATATATTTT.